At least ten counts were recorded for the clone carrying this T cell receptor beta chain. Antigen: not known. V was cut by 4 bases and J by 0 bases, with 13 bases left in between. This CDR3 has 16 amino acids. The cDNA came from 5'RACE, which used 10-nucleotide random UMIs. From 15-18 subjects, over 190 million TCR-beta sequences were obtained in each sequencing run. TCRdb re-called the 5' RACE reads with MiXCR, one entry per CDR3 protein. The table shows around 130,000 distinct CDR3 sequences, with roughly 3.2% occurring only once. The sample belongs to a study of neurological immune-mediated disorders. Whole-study results and caveats: HTLV-1-associated myelopathy had the most TCR clonal expansion, and multiple sclerosis had the least, less than healthy controls.

Unsorted libraries were derived from 2 million PBMCs stored at -80 C. The TCR originated in a young woman with multiple sclerosis. The sample was PBMCs. This chain links TRBV12-3 or TRBV12-4 with TRBJ1-3, with a possible D match to TRBD1 (5 bases). The CDR3 here is CASSSRDAISGNTIYF. The CDR3 DNA reads as TGTGCCAGCAGTTCCCGGGACGCTATCTCTGGAAACACCATATATTTT.